This record concerns one T cell receptor beta chain sequence. Its cognate antigen is unknown. These data originate in a study of CXCR3-negative and CXCR3-positive naive CD8 T cells. On the study more broadly: Each library held about 1.5 +/- 0.3 million TRB reads, some 130 million in total. Study-level results: Memory CD8+ T cell repertoires were far less diverse than both naive subsets. Expression of CXCR3 was partially reduced after cryopreservation, and fresh PBMCs were used in most assays.

In germline, CDR1 is SNHLY, CDR2 FYNNEI. The CDR3 runs to 13 residues. Triplicate sorts of 290,000 or so cells per CD8+ subset. TRB cDNA was prepared as libraries by UMI-labeled 5' RACE. TCRdb reprocessed the 5' RACE reads, keeping one entry per CDR3 protein, no DNA. This sample's table has tens of thousands of distinct CDR3 sequences. The gene calls are TRBV2 and TRBJ2-7. The receptor comes from a human donor in good health. Some clones in this sample may be carry-over from other donors' samples. The sequenced material came from naive CXCR3- CD8+ T cells from blood. Subset here: CD45RO-CCR7+CD27+CD95- naive CD8+ T cells lacking CXCR3 (TNR3-). This chain's CDR3 is CASMTMGFHEQYF.